Listed below are T cell receptor beta chains from one sample, sequenced in a study of human T cells and chemical hapten exposure. TCRdb reanalysed the RACE reads using MiXCR and keeps one entry per CDR3 protein. The sample has 300,000 to 350,000 distinct CDR3 sequences, 6% to 8.5% seen once. The sample was whole blood, taken in connection with sensitization to the hapten diphenylcyclopropenone (DPC). These receptors all stem from a woman aged 18-29 years with alopecia areata. Some clones in this sample may be carry-over from other donors' samples. Both conserved end residues are trimmed from each CDR3. A clone size is listed for some rows: how often the clone was seen (once, few, many), or a class if it is expanded.

len: 13
abundance: few
v_gene: TRBV6-5
CDR3aa: ASRGRSSYNSPLH

len: 14
abundance: -
v_gene: TRBV4-1
CDR3aa: ASSPPPEAGVDTQY

len: 14
abundance: few
v_gene: TRBV6-5
CDR3aa: ASSYSRGYTNEKLF

len: 14
abundance: many
v_gene: TRBV6-2/TRBV6-3
CDR3aa: ASSPLTGHYTGELF

len: 12
abundance: many
v_gene: TRBV6-2/TRBV6-3
CDR3aa: ASTPWADTGELF

len: 11
abundance: -
v_gene: TRBV6-2/TRBV6-3
CDR3aa: ASSRTKEQPQH

len: 13
abundance: many
v_gene: TRBV27
CDR3aa: ASSFGGASYNEQF

len: 9
abundance: many
v_gene: TRBV20-1
CDR3aa: SALSTDTQY

len: 9
abundance: -
v_gene: TRBV24-1
CDR3aa: ATGRGDEQF

len: 11
abundance: few
v_gene: TRBV20-1
CDR3aa: SAMQGYNQPQH

len: 12
abundance: many
v_gene: TRBV18
CDR3aa: ASSPKYSNQPQH